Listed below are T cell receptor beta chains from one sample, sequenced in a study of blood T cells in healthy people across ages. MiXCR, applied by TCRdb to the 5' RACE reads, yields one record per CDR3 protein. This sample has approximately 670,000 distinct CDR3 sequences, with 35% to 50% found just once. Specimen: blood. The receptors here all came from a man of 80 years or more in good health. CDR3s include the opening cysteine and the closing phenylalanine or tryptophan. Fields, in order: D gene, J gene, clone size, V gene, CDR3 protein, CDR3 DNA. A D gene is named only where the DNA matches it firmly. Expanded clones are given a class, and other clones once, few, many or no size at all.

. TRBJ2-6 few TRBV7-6 CASSLGLVPGANVLTF TGTGCCAGCAGCTTAGGATTGGTTCCTGGGGCCAACGTCCTGACTTTC
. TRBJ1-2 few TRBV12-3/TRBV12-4 CASSPPGGNYGYTF TGTGCCAGCAGCCCCCCTGGGGGCAACTATGGCTACACCTTC
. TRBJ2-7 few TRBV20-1 CSARDAQGPYEQYF TGCAGTGCTAGAGATGCCCAGGGACCCTACGAGCAGTACTTC
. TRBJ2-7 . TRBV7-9 CASSPGTAVQYF TGTGCCAGCAGCCCCGGGACCGCCGTGCAGTACTTC
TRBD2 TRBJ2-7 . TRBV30 CATLAGETYEQYF TGTGCCACATTAGCGGGGGAAACCTACGAGCAGTACTTC
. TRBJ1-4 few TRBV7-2 CASSPYGGSEKLFF TGTGCCAGCAGCCCCTACGGGGGGAGTGAAAAACTGTTTTTT
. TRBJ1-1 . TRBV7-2 CASSPRQAMGTEAFF TGTGCCAGCAGCCCCCGACAGGCAATGGGTACTGAAGCTTTCTTT
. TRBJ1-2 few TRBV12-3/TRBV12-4 CASSLQTFGYTF TGTGCCAGCAGTCTCCAGACTTTCGGCTACACCTTC
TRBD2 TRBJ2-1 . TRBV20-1 CSARISGGLGNEQFF TGCAGTGCTAGGATTAGCGGGGGGCTCGGGAATGAGCAGTTCTTC
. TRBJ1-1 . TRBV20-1 CSAKSTMNTEAFF TGCAGTGCTAAATCGACCATGAACACTGAAGCTTTCTTT
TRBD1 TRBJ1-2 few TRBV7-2 CASSRPGGGYYGYTF TGTGCCAGCAGCCGACCAGGGGGTGGTTACTATGGCTACACCTTC
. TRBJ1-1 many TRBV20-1 CSASGGRAEAFF TGCAGTGCTAGTGGAGGCAGGGCCGAAGCTTTCTTT
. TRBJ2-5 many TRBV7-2 CASSLDRAVETQYF TGTGCCAGCAGCTTAGATCGAGCAGTGGAGACCCAGTACTTC
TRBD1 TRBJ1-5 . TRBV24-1 CATRGQVNQPQHF TGTGCCACCAGAGGACAGGTCAATCAGCCCCAGCATTTT
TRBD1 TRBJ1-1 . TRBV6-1 CASSPRDRVGAEAFF TGTGCCAGCAGCCCCCGGGACAGGGTGGGGGCTGAAGCTTTCTTT
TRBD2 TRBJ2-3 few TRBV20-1 CSARTGTSGSGDTQYF TGCAGTGCTAGAACCGGGACTAGCGGGAGCGGGGATACGCAGTATTTT
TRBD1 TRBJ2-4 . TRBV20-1 CSAGQEAKNIQYF TGCAGTGCCGGACAGGAGGCCAAAAACATTCAGTACTTC
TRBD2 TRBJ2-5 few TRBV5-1 CASSQAKRGVQETQYF TGCGCCAGCAGCCAGGCCAAGCGGGGGGTCCAAGAGACCCAGTACTTC
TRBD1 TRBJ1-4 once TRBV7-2 CASSRDRGTTNEKLSF TGTGCCAGCAGCAGGGACAGGGGAACGACTAATGAAAAACTGTCTTTT
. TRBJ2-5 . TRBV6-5 CASSSWTAQETQYF TGTGCCAGCAGTTCCTGGACAGCTCAAGAGACCCAGTACTTC
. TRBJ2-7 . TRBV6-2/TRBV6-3 CASRLTRVKTYEQYF TGTGCCAGCAGACTGACTAGGGTCAAGACCTACGAGCAGTACTTC
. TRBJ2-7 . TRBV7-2 CASSLTWGEQYF TGTGCCAGCAGCTTAACCTGGGGCGAGCAGTACTTC
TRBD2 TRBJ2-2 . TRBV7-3 CASSKRTSENTGELFF TGTGCCAGCAGCAAGAGGACTAGCGAGAACACCGGGGAGCTGTTTTTT